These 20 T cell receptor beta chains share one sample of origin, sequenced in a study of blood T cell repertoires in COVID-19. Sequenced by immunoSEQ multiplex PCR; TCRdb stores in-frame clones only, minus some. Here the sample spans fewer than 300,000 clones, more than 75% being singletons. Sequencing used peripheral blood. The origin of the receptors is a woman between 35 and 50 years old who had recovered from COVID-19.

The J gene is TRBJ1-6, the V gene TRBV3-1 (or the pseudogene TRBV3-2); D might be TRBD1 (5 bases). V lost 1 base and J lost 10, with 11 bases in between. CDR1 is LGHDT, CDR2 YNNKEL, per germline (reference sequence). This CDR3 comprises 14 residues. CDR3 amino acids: CASSQAGHGSPLHF. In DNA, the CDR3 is TGTGCCAGCAGCCAAGCAGGACATGGATCACCCCTCCACTTT.

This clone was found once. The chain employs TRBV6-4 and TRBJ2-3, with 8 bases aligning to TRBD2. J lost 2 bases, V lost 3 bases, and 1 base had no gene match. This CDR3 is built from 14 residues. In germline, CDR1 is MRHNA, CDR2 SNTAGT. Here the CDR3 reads CASSEGLDTDTQYF. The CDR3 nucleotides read TGTGCCAGCAGTGAGGGACTAGACACAGATACGCAGTATTTT.

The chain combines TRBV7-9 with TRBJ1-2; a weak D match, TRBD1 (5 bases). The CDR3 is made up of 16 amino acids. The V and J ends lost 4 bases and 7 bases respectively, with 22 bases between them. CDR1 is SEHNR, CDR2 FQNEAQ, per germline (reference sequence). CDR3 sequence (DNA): TGTGCCAGCAGCTCCCCTAGGGACTTTACCTGGGGTGGCTACACCTTC. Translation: CASSSPRDFTWGGYTF.

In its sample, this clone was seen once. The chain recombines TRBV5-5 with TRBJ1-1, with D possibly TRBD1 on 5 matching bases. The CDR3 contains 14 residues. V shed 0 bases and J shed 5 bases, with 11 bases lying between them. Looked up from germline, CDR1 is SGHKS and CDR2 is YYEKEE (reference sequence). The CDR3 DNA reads TGTGCCAGCAGCTTGGAGGCCAGGGAAACTGAAGCTTTCTTT. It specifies CASSLEARETEAFF.

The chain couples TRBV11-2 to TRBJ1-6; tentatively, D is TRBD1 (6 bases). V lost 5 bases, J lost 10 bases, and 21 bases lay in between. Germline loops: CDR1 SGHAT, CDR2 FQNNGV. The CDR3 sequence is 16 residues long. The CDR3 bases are TGTGCCAGCAGCCGTTCGGGGGGGGCCTTTGGGTCACCCCTCCACTTT. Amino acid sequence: CASSRSGGAFGSPLHF.

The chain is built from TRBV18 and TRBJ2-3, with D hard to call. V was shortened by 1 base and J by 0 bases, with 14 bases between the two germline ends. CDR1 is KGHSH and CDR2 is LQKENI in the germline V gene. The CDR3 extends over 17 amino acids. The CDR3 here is CASSPLRSAPSTDTQYF. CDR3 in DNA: TGTGCCAGCTCACCACTTAGGTCAGCGCCAAGCACAGATACGCAGTATTTT.

As DNA, the CDR3 is TGTGCCAGCCACGCGCGGGGCTACGAGCAGTACTTC. This encodes CASHARGYEQYF. V and J are TRBV6-5 and TRBJ2-7, with a weak D call TRBD2 (6 bases). Germline CDR1 reads MNHEY; CDR2 reads SVGAGI. The CDR3 loop spans 12 amino acids. V was clipped by 8 bases and J by 3 bases, with 11 bases between them.

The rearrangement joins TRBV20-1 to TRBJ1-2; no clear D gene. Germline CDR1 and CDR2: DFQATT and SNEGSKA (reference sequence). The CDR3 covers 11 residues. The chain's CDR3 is CSRGVNYGYTF. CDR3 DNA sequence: TGCAGCCGCGGAGTCAACTATGGCTACACCTTC.

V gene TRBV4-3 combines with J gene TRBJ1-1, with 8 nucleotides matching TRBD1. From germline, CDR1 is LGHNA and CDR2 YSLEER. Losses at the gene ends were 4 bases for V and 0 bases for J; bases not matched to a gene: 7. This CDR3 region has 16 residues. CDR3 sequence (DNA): TGCGCCAGCAGCCCAGGACAGGGCCTTATGAACACTGAAGCTTTCTTT. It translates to CASSPGQGLMNTEAFF.

Written as DNA, the CDR3 is TGTGCCAGTAGGACTCCGGGACAGATGATCGGCTACACCTTC. Amino acids: CASRTPGQMIGYTF. The chain uses TRBV19 and TRBJ1-2; 7 bases line up with TRBD1. This CDR3 comprises 14 residues. The trim removed 6 bases at V and 8 bases at J, leaving 12 bases unmatched. Per germline, CDR1 LNHDA and CDR2 SQIVND (reference sequence).

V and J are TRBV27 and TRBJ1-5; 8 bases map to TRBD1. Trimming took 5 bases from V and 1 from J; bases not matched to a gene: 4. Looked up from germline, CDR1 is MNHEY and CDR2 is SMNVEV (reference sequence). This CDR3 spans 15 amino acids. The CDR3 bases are TGTGCCAGCAGTGCCTACAGGGGGAGCAATCAGCCCCAGCATTTT. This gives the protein CASSAYRGSNQPQHF.

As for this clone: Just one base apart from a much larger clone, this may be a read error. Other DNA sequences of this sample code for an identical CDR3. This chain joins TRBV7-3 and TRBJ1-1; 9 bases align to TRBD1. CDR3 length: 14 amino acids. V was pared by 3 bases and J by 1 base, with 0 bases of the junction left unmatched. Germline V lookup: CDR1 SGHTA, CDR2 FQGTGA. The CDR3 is CASSLGQGNTEAFF. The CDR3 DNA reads TGTGCCAGCAGCTTGGGACAGGGGAACACTGAAGCTTTCTTT.

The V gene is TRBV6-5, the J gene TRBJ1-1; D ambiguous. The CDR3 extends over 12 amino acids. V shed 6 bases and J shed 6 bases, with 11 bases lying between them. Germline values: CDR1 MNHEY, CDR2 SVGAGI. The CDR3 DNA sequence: TGTGCCAGCAGGGAGCAAGCATCTGAAGCTTTCTTT. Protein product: CASREQASEAFF.

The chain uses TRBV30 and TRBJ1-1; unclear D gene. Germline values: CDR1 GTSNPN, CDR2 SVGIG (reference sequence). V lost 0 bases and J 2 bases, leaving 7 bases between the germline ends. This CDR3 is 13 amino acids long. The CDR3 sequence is CAWSVAGNTEAFF. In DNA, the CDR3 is TGTGCCTGGAGTGTAGCGGGTAACACTGAAGCTTTCTTT. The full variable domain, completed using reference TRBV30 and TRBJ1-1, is SQTIHQWPATLVQPVGSPLSLECTVEGTSNPNLYWYRQAAGRGLQLLFYSVGIGQISSEVPQNLSASRPQDRQFILSSKKLLLSDSGFYLCAWSVAGNTEAFFGQGTRLTVV.

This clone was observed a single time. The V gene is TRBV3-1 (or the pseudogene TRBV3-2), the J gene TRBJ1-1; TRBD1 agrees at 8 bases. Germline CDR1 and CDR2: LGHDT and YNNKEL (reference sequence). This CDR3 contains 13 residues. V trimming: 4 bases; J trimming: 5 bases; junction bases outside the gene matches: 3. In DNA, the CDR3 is TGTGCCAGCAGCCCGGACAGGGAGACTGAAGCTTTCTTT. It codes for CASSPDRETEAFF.

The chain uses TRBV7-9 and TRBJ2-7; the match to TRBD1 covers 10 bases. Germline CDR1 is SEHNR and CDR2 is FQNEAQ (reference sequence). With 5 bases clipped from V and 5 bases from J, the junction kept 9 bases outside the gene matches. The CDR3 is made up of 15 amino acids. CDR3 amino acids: CASSGWGDRGDEQYF. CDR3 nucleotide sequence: TGTGCCAGCAGCGGATGGGGGGACAGGGGCGACGAGCAGTACTTC.

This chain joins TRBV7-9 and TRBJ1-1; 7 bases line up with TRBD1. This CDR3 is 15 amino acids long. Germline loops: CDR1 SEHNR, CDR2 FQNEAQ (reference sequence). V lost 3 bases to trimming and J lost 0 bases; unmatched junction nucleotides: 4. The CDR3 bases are TGTGCCAGCAGCTTCCCGACAGGGATGAACACTGAAGCTTTCTTT. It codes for CASSFPTGMNTEAFF.

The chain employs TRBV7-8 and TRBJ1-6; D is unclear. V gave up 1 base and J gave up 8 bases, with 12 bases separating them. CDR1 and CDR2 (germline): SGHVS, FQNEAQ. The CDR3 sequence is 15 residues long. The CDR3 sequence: CASSLDQGRYSPLHF. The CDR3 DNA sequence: TGTGCCAGCAGCTTAGATCAAGGGAGGTATTCACCCCTCCACTTT. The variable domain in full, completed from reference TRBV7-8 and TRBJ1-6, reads GAGVSQSPRYKVAKRGQDVALRCDPISGHVSLFWYQQALGQGPEFLTYFQNEAQLDKSGLPSDRFFAERPEGSVSTLKIQRTQQEDSAVYLCASSLDQGRYSPLHFGNGTRLTVT.

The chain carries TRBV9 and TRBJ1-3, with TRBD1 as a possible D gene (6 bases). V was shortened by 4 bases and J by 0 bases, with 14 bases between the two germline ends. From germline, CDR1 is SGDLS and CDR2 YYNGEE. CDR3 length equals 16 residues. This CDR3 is CASSSRQALSGNTIYF. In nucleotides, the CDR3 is TGTGCCAGCAGCTCACGACAGGCGCTCTCTGGAAACACCATATATTTT.

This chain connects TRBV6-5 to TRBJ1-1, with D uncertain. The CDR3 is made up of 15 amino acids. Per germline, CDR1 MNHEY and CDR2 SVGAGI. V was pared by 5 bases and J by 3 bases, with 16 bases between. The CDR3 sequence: CASSLRSPEDTEAFF. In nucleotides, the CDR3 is TGTGCCAGCAGTCTACGTTCCCCCGAGGACACTGAAGCTTTCTTT.